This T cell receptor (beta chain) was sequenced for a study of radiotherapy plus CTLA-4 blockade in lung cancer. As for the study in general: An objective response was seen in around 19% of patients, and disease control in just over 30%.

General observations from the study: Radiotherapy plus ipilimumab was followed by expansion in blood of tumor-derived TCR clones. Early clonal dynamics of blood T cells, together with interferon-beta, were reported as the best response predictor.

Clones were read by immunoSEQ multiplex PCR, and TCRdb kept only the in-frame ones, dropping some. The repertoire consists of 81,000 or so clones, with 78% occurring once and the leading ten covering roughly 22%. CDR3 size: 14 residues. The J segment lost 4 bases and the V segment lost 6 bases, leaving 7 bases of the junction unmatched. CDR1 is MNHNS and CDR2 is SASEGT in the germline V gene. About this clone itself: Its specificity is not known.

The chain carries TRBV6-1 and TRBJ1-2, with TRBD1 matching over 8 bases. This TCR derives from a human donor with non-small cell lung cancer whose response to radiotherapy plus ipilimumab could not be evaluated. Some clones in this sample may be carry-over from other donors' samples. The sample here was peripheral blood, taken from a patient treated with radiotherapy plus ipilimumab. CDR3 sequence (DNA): TGTGCCAGCAGGTCCCCGGGACAGGTCTATGGCTACACCTTC. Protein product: CASRSPGQVYGYTF.